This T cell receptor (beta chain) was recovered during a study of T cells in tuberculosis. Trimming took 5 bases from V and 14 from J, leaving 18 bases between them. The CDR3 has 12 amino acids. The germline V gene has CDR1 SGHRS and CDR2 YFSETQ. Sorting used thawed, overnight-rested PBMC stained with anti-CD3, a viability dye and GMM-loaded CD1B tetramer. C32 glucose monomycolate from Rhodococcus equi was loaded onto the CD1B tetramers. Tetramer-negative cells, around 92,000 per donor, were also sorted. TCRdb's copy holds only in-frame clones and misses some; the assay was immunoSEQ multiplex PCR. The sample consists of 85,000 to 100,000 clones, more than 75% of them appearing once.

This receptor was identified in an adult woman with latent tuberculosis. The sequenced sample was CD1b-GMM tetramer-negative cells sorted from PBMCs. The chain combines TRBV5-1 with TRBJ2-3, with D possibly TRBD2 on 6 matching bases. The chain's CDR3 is CASSPGTEVGYF. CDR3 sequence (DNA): TGCGCCAGCAGTCCCGGGACTGAGGTAGGGTATTTT.